One sample yielded the 30 T cell receptor beta chains listed below, sequenced in a study of blood T cell repertoires in COVID-19. The assay was immunoSEQ multiplex PCR, and TCRdb's table has in-frame clones only and misses some. The data show some 150,000 clones, with roughly nine tenths seen just once and 0.95% to 1.5% held by the top ten. Source material: PBMCs or T cells enriched from blood (not recorded which). The receptors were gathered from a human donor with acute COVID-19. The donor label of this sample is uncertain.

This clone turned up a few times. This chain joins TRBV18 and TRBJ1-1; TRBD1 matches at 10 bases. Germline CDR1 and CDR2: KGHSH and LQKENI. CDR3 length: 18 residues. The V gene end was trimmed by 1 base and the J gene end by 1 base; junction bases not matched to a gene: 9. This chain's CDR3 is CASSPLARTGGKNTEAFF. CDR3 sequence (DNA): TGTGCCAGCTCACCACTGGCACGGACAGGGGGAAAGAACACTGAAGCTTTCTTT.

CDR3 nucleotides: TGTGCCAGCAGCCAGGGACAGAAGAGTACAGATACGCAGTATTTT. Its translation is CASSQGQKSTDTQYF. The V call is TRBV5-4, the J call TRBJ2-3; 7 bases agree with TRBD1. V lost 4 bases to trimming and J lost 3 bases; unmatched junction nucleotides: 8. Germline V gene sequence: CDR1 SGHNT, CDR2 YYREEE (reference sequence). CDR3 length: 15 amino acids.

The chain's CDR3 is CASSGEGDYLPQHF. The CDR3 DNA reads as TGTGCCAGTAGTGGCGAGGGGGATTATCTGCCCCAGCATTTT. The chain joins TRBV19 to TRBJ1-5, with a weak D call TRBD1 (6 bases). Germline V CDR1 and CDR2: LNHDA, SQIVND (reference sequence). V gave up 5 bases and J gave up 9 bases, with 17 bases separating them. The CDR3 covers 14 residues.

J is TRBJ1-1 and V is TRBV19; 10 nucleotides line up with TRBD1. Germline CDR1 and CDR2: LNHDA and SQIVND (reference sequence). The CDR3 consists of 14 residues. Losses at the gene ends were 8 bases for V and 7 bases for J; bases not matched to a gene: 10. The CDR3 protein is CASSETGGHNEAFF. CDR3 coding DNA: TGTGCCAGTTCAGAGACAGGGGGCCATAATGAAGCTTTCTTT.

V and J are TRBV18 and TRBJ1-5, with 7 positions matching TRBD1. The V gene end was trimmed by 2 bases and the J gene end by 0 bases; junction bases not matched to a gene: 4. The CDR3 has 16 amino acids. Per the germline V gene, CDR1 is KGHSH and CDR2 is LQKENI. The CDR3 loop reads CASSPGQVTSNQPQHF. The DNA for the CDR3 is TGTGCCAGCTCACCAGGACAGGTAACTAGCAATCAGCCCCAGCATTTT.

The J gene is TRBJ2-5, the V gene TRBV11-2; the D gene is possibly TRBD1 (5 bases). The V end lost 7 bases, the J end lost 5 bases, and 11 bases lay between the germline ends. The CDR3 has 12 residues. Germline V gene sequence: CDR1 SGHAT, CDR2 FQNNGV. In DNA form, the CDR3 reads TGTGCCAGCACGACAGTTGCGGAGACCCAGTACTTC. Translating gives CASTTVAETQYF.

The chain carries TRBV7-3 and TRBJ2-5, with 9 bases identical to TRBD2. From germline, CDR1 is SGHTA and CDR2 FQGTGA. The CDR3 runs to 16 residues. V lost 0 bases and J lost 1; bases outside the gene matches: 3. The CDR3 loop reads CASSLTGGGAQETQYF. The CDR3 DNA sequence: TGTGCCAGCAGCTTAACAGGCGGGGGGGCCCAAGAGACCCAGTACTTC.

The V and J genes are TRBV19 and TRBJ1-3; tentative D call: TRBD1 (6 bases). Trimming removed 6 bases from V and 3 bases from J, with 15 bases in between. Per germline, CDR1 LNHDA and CDR2 SQIVND (reference sequence). There are 15 residues in the CDR3. Here the CDR3 DNA reads TGTGCCAGTAGCGCTTCTACAGGGAATGGAAACACCATATATTTT. It encodes CASSASTGNGNTIYF.

The rearrangement uses TRBV30 and TRBJ2-1; D perhaps matches TRBD1 (5 bases). The CDR3 is 14 residues long. The V end was cut by 0 bases, the J end by 4 bases, with 10 bases between. The germline gives CDR1 GTSNPN, CDR2 SVGIG (reference sequence). CDR3 in DNA: TGTGCCTGGAGTGTGAGTGACAGTTACAATGAGCAGTTCTTC. Residues: CAWSVSDSYNEQFF.

DNA of the CDR3: TGTGCCAGCAGCCCCGGGGGAGCGGGGAAAAACGAGCAGTACTTC. Protein product: CASSPGGAGKNEQYF. The chain uses TRBV7-8 and TRBJ2-7, with TRBD2 identical over 7 bases. Germline V gene lookup returns CDR1 SGHVS and CDR2 FQNEAQ. V gave up 5 bases and J gave up 5 bases; unmatched junction bases: 12. This CDR3 has 15 amino acids. The complete variable domain, with remaining parts taken from reference TRBV7-8 and TRBJ2-7, reads GAGVSQSPRYKVAKRGQDVALRCDPISGHVSLFWYQQALGQGPEFLTYFQNEAQLDKSGLPSDRFFAERPEGSVSTLKIQRTQQEDSAVYLCASSPGGAGKNEQYFGPGTRLTVT.

The rearrangement links TRBV6-6 to TRBJ2-5, with 9 nucleotides matching TRBD2. The CDR3 spans 16 residues. V lost 2 bases to trimming and J lost 1 base; unmatched junction nucleotides: 5. Germline V CDR1 and CDR2: MNHNY, SVGAGI (reference sequence). CDR3 in amino acids: CASSYASGGLQETQYF. The DNA of the CDR3 is TGTGCCAGCAGTTACGCGAGCGGGGGGCTCCAAGAGACCCAGTACTTC.

This clone appeared once. The chain uses TRBV5-4 and TRBJ2-3, with D perhaps matching TRBD1 (5 bases). V was cut by 3 bases and J by 1 base, with 15 bases left in between. There are 16 residues in the CDR3. Germline CDR1 and CDR2: SGHNT and YYREEE (reference sequence). The CDR3 reads CASSSARGLGTDTQYF. In DNA form, the CDR3 reads TGTGCCAGCAGCTCGGCAAGGGGCTTGGGCACAGATACGCAGTATTTT.

V is TRBV4-1 and J is TRBJ1-5; D unclear. CDR3 length equals 16 residues. The V end lost 0 bases, the J end lost 1 base, and 10 bases lay between the germline ends. Per the germline V gene, CDR1 is MGHRA and CDR2 is YSYEKL. CDR3 coding DNA: TGCGCCAGCAGCCAAGATACGTCGGGAAGCAATCAGCCCCAGCATTTT. This sequence encodes CASSQDTSGSNQPQHF.

The V call is TRBV20-1, the J call TRBJ1-1; a possible D gene is TRBD1 (5 bases). CDR1 DFQATT and CDR2 SNEGSKA come from the germline V gene (reference sequence). The CDR3 is 13 residues long. The V and J ends lost 3 bases and 2 bases respectively, with 10 bases between them. The CDR3 is CSASFGTNTEAFF. Written as DNA, the CDR3 is TGCAGTGCTAGTTTCGGGACTAACACTGAAGCTTTCTTT.

J is TRBJ2-7 and V is TRBV15; D is ambiguous. CDR3 size: 13 residues. The germline V gene has CDR1 LNHNV and CDR2 YYDKDF (reference sequence). Trimming removed 0 bases from V and 1 base from J, with 4 bases in between. CDR3 coding DNA: TGTGCCACCAGCAGAGACAGGTCCTACGAGCAGTACTTC. Translation: CATSRDRSYEQYF. Looking up the rest from reference TRBV15 and TRBJ2-7 gives the full variable domain: DAMVIQNPRYQVTQFGKPVTLSCSQTLNHNVMYWYQQKSSQAPKLLFHYYDKDFNNEADTPDNFQSRRPNTSFCFLDIRSPGLGDTAMYLCATSRDRSYEQYFGPGTRLTVT.

This chain connects TRBV19 to TRBJ2-1, with D possibly being TRBD2 (6 bases). CDR3 length equals 14 residues. Germline CDR1 LNHDA, CDR2 SQIVND (reference sequence). V dropped 6 bases and J dropped 7 bases, with 16 bases sitting between them. DNA for the CDR3: TGTGCCAGTAGACACACCGCACTAGCAAATGAGCAGTTCTTC. Its protein product is CASRHTALANEQFF.

The rearrangement joins TRBV19 to TRBJ1-5, with 7 bases that match TRBD1. Germline lookup yields CDR1 LNHDA and CDR2 SQIVND (reference sequence). CDR3 length: 14 residues. With V trimmed by 9 bases and J by 3 bases, 8 bases remained unmatched. Here the CDR3 reads CASSFQGDNQPQHF. As DNA, the CDR3 is TGTGCCAGCAGCTTTCAGGGGGACAATCAGCCCCAGCATTTT.

The chain links TRBV5-4 to TRBJ1-1; D gene uncertain. The CDR3 loop spans 16 amino acids. Germline CDR1 SGHNT, CDR2 YYREEE (reference sequence). Trimming pared 2 bases from V and 3 bases from J, leaving 17 bases between. The CDR3 nucleotides read TGTGCCAGCAGCTTAAGGAGGGTACGAGGGTACACTGAAGCTTTCTTT. Its translation is CASSLRRVRGYTEAFF.

This clone turned up a few times. V is TRBV3-1 (or the pseudogene TRBV3-2) and J is TRBJ1-2; the match to TRBD1 covers 12 bases. CDR3 size: 16 residues. CDR1 and CDR2 from the germline V gene are LGHDT and YNNKEL (reference sequence). The ends lost 1 base at V and 8 bases at J; junction bases unmatched: 8. The CDR3 DNA reads as TGTGCCAGCAGCCAAGGATTGGGACAGGGGGCGTTGGGCTACACCTTC. This sequence encodes CASSQGLGQGALGYTF.

This clone was observed a single time. The chain combines TRBV5-4 with TRBJ2-5, with a weak D call TRBD2 (7 bases). The CDR3 has 14 residues. Germline V gives CDR1 SGHNT, CDR2 YYREEE (reference sequence). V was trimmed by 6 bases and J by 5 bases, leaving 17 bases between them. The DNA of the CDR3 is TGTGCCAGCACCGCGGGGGCTGAAAGGGAGACCCAGTACTTC. Protein sequence: CASTAGAERETQYF.

This clone appeared a few times. This chain uses TRBV7-9 with TRBJ1-1; D is unclear. Germline CDR1 is SEHNR and CDR2 is FQNEAQ (reference sequence). V lost 5 bases and J 0 bases, leaving 10 bases between the germline ends. The CDR3 covers 14 residues. Written as DNA, the CDR3 is TGTGCCAGCAGCAAGAATTCAGTGAACACTGAAGCTTTCTTT. Translating it yields CASSKNSVNTEAFF. Complete variable domain (other parts from reference TRBV7-9 and TRBJ1-1): DTGVSQNPRHKITKRGQNVTFRCDPISEHNRLYWYRQTLGQGPEFLTYFQNEAQLEKSRLLSDRFSAERPKGSFSTLEIQRTEQGDSAMYLCASSKNSVNTEAFFGQGTRLTVV.

The J gene is TRBJ1-3, the V gene TRBV3-1 (or the pseudogene TRBV3-2), with 7 positions matching TRBD1. The CDR3 has 16 amino acids. Germline V lookup: CDR1 LGHDT, CDR2 YNNKEL (reference sequence). V shed 1 base, J shed 5 bases, and the junction held 8 bases outside the gene matches. The CDR3 bases are TGTGCCAGCAGCCAAGCGGTCAGGGGGTCCAGAAACACCATATATTTT. This sequence encodes CASSQAVRGSRNTIYF.

The chain links TRBV4-2 to TRBJ2-7; D is possibly TRBD1 (6 bases). The CDR3 runs 13 residues. Between the trimmed V and J ends, which lost 3 bases and 2 bases, there was a span of 8 bases. Looked up from germline, CDR1 is LGHNA and CDR2 is YNFKEQ. The CDR3 nucleotides read TGTGCCAGCAGCCACGAGGGGGCCTACGAGCAGTACTTC. This sequence encodes CASSHEGAYEQYF.

This clone showed up just once. The chain joins TRBV11-2 to TRBJ2-3, with D maybe TRBD1 (5 bases). Trimming cost V 5 bases and J 6 bases, with 15 bases left between them. CDR1 and CDR2 (germline): SGHAT, FQNNGV. The CDR3 spans 14 residues. CDR3 coding DNA: TGTGCCAGCAGCCCAGGGCCCTTCAAGGATACGCAGTATTTT. This gives the protein CASSPGPFKDTQYF.

The J gene is TRBJ2-5, the V gene TRBV2; 7 bases agree with TRBD2. Germline CDR1 and CDR2: SNHLY and FYNNEI. The CDR3 runs 14 residues. The J segment lost 5 bases and the V segment lost 8 bases, leaving 11 bases of the junction unmatched. The CDR3: CASAFPAGPETQYF. The CDR3 region has the DNA TGTGCCAGCGCGTTCCCAGCGGGGCCGGAGACCCAGTACTTC.

This clone was observed a handful of times. This rearrangement joins TRBV6-1 to TRBJ1-4; D is perhaps TRBD1 (6 bases). The ends were cut back, 2 bases at V and 2 bases at J, with 6 bases in the middle. Germline values: CDR1 MNHNS, CDR2 SASEGT. The CDR3 has 14 amino acids. CDR3: CASSEQGTNEKLFF. Here the CDR3 DNA reads TGTGCCAGCAGTGAACAGGGGACTAATGAAAAACTGTTTTTT.

The chain has TRBV5-4 and TRBJ2-3; 13 bases map to TRBD2. Germline assignment: CDR1 SGHNT and CDR2 YYREEE (reference sequence). J gave up 1 base and V 4 bases, and 9 bases lay outside the gene matches. This CDR3 is 18 amino acids long. This CDR3 is CASSAPFGLAGGTDTQYF. The CDR3 coding sequence is TGTGCCAGCAGCGCGCCATTTGGACTAGCGGGGGGCACAGATACGCAGTATTTT. The full variable domain, rest sourced from reference TRBV5-4 and TRBJ2-3, is ETGVTQSPTHLIKTRGQQVTLRCSSQSGHNTVSWYQQALGQGPQFIFQYYREEENGRGNFPPRFSGLQFPNYSSELNVNALELDDSALYLCASSAPFGLAGGTDTQYFGPGTRLTVL.

CDR3 loop: CASRDRVREQYF. The CDR3 region has the DNA TGTGCCAGCCGGGACAGGGTCCGCGAGCAGTACTTC. The chain is built from TRBV19 and TRBJ2-7; TRBD1 agrees at 9 bases. Germline V gene sequence: CDR1 LNHDA, CDR2 SQIVND (reference sequence). The length of the CDR3 is 12 residues. The V segment lost 9 bases and the J segment 6 bases; nucleotides outside the gene matches: 6.

The chain recombines TRBV7-9 with TRBJ1-2; 9 nucleotides line up with TRBD1. The CDR3 totals 15 residues. From germline, CDR1 is SEHNR and CDR2 FQNEAQ (reference sequence). The junction had 7 bases not matched to a gene; V was cut back by 4 bases and J by 4 bases. The CDR3 DNA sequence: TGTGCCAGCAGCTCAACAGGGGGCATTGCCTATGGCTACACCTTC. This translates into CASSSTGGIAYGYTF.

This clone was seen just once. V usage is TRBV25-1 and J usage is TRBJ2-2, with TRBD2 matching 8 bases. V trimming: 6 bases; J trimming: 5 bases; junction bases outside the gene matches: 5. The CDR3 sequence is 14 residues long. The germline CDR1 and CDR2 sequences are MGHDK and SYGVNS. CDR3 region: CASSRGGQTGELFF. CDR3 DNA sequence: TGTGCCAGCAGCCGGGGGGGTCAAACCGGGGAGCTGTTTTTT.